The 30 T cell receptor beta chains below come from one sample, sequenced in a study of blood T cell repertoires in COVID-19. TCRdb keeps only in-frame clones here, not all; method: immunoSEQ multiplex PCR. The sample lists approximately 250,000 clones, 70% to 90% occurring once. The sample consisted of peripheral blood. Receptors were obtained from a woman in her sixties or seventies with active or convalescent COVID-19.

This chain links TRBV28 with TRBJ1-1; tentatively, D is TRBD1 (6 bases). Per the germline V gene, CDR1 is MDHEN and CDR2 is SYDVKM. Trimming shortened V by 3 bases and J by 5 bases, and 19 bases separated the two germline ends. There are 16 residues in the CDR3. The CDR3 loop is CASSFGQPVGYTEAFF. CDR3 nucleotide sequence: TGTGCCAGCAGTTTTGGACAGCCGGTGGGGTATACTGAAGCTTTCTTT. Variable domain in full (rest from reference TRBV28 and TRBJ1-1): DVKVTQSSRYLVKRTGEKVFLECVQDMDHENMFWYRQDPGLGLRLIYFSYDVKMKEKGDIPEGYSVSREKKERFSLILESASTNQTSMYLCASSFGQPVGYTEAFFGQGTRLTVV.

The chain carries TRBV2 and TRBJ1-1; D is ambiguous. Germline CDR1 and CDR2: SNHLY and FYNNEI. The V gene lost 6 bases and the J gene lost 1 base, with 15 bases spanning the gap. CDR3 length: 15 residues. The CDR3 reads CASSPRRIGNTEAFF. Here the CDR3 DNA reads TGTGCCAGCAGCCCCCGGAGAATCGGGAACACTGAAGCTTTCTTT. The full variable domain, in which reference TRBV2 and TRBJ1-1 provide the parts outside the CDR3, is EPEVTQTPSHQVTQMGQEVILRCVPISNHLYFYWYRQILGQKVEFLVSFYNNEISEKSEIFDDQFSVERPDGSNFTLKIRSTKLEDSAMYFCASSPRRIGNTEAFFGQGTRLTVV.

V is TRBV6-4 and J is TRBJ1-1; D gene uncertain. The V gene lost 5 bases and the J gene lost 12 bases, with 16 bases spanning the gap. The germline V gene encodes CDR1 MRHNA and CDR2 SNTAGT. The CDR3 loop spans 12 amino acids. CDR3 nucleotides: TGTGCCAGCAGTCCGGAGGAGGGAAAGACTTTCTTT. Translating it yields CASSPEEGKTFF.

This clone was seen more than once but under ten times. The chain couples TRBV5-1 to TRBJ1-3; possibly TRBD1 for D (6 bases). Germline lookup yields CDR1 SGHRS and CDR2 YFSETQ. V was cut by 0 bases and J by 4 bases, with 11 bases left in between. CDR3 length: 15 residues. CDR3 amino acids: CASSLEQGRGNTIYF. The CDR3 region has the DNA TGCGCCAGCAGCTTGGAACAGGGAAGAGGAAACACCATATATTTT. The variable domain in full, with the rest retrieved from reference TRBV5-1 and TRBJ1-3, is KAGVTQTPRYLIKTRGQQVTLSCSPISGHRSVSWYQQTPGQGLQFLFEYFSETQRNKGNFPGRFSGRQFSNSRSEMNVSTLELGDSALYLCASSLEQGRGNTIYFGEGSWLTVV.

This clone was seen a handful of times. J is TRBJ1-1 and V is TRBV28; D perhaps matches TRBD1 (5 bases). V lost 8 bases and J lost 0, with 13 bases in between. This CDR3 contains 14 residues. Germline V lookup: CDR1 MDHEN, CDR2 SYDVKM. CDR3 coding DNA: TGTGCCAGCTCCACGGCAGGGTTGAACACTGAAGCTTTCTTT. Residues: CASSTAGLNTEAFF.

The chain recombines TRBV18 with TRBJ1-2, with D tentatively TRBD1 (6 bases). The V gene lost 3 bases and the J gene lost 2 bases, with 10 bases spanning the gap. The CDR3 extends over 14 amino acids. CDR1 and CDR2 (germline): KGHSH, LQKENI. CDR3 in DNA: TGTGCCAGCTCACCCGGGACACTGAACTATGGCTACACCTTC. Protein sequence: CASSPGTLNYGYTF.

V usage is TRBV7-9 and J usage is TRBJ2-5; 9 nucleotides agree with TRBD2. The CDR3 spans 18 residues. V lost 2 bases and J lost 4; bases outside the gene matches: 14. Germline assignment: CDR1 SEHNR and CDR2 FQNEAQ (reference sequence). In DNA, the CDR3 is TGTGCCAGCAGCTTAAGGGGTCTGGCGGGAGGGCCGCGAGAGACCCAGTACTTC. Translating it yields CASSLRGLAGGPRETQYF.

The CDR3 spells CASSQMTGEETQYF. DNA for the CDR3: TGTGCCAGCAGCCAAATGACAGGGGAAGAGACCCAGTACTTC. The chain couples TRBV14 to TRBJ2-5, with 8 positions matching TRBD1. Looked up from germline, CDR1 is SGHDN and CDR2 is FVKESK. J was trimmed by 3 bases and V by 2 bases; bases with no gene match: 2. The CDR3 covers 14 residues.

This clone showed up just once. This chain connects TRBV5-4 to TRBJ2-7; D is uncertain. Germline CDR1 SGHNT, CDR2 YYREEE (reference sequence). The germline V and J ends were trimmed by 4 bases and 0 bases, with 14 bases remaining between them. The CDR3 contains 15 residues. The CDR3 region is CASSASGLSSYEQYF. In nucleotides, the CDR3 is TGTGCCAGCAGCGCCTCGGGTTTAAGCTCCTACGAGCAGTACTTC.

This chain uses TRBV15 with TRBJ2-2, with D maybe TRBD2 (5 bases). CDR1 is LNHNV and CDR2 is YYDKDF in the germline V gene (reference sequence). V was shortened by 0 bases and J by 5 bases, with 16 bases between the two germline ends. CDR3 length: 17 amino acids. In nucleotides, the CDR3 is TGTGCCACCAGCAGAGATTTAGAGGTTACTAGGACCGGGGAGCTGTTTTTT. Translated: CATSRDLEVTRTGELFF.

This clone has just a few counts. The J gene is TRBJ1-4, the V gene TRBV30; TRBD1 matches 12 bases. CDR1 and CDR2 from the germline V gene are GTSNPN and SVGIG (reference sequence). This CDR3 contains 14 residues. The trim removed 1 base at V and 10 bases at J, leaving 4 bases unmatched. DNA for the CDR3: TGTGCCTGGAGTGGGGACAGGGGGCAGAGAAAACTGTTTTTT. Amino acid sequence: CAWSGDRGQRKLFF.

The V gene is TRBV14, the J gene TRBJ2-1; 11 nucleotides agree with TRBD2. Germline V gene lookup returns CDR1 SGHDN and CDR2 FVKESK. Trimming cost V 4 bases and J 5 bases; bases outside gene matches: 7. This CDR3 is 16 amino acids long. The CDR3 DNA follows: TGTGCCAGCAGCCGATTCACTAGCGGGAGTGACAATGAGCAGTTCTTC. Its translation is CASSRFTSGSDNEQFF.

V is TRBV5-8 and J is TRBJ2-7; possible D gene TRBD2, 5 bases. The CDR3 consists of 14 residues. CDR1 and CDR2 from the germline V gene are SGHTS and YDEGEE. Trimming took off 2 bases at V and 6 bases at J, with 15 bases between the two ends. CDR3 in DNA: TGTGCCAGCAGCTTTCTCCGGGTCGGGGTCGAGCAGTACTTC. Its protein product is CASSFLRVGVEQYF.

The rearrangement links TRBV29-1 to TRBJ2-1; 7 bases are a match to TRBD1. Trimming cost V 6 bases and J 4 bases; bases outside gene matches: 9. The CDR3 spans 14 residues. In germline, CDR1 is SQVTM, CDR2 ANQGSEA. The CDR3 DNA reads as TGCAGCGTGGGGACAGCAGACCGTTACAATGAGCAGTTCTTC. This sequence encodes CSVGTADRYNEQFF.

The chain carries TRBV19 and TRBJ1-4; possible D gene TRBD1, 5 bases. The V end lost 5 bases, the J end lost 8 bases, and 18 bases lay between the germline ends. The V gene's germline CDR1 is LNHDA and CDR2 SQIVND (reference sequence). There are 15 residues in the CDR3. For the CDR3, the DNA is TGTGCCAGTAGTTCCGATAAGGGGCGCGGAGAAAAACTGTTTTTT. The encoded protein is CASSSDKGRGEKLFF. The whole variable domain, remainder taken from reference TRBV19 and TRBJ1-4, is DGGITQSPKYLFRKEGQNVTLSCEQNLNHDAMYWYRQDPGQGLRLIYYSQIVNDFQKGDIAEGYSVSREKKESFPLTVTSAQKNPTAFYLCASSSDKGRGEKLFFGSGTQLSVL.

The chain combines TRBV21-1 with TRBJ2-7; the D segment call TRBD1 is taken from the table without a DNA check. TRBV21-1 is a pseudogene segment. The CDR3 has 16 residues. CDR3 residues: CASSKGLGGRPGEQYV. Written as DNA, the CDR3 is TGTGCCAGCAGCAAAGGGCTAGGGGGCAGGCCGGGCGAGCAGTACGTC.

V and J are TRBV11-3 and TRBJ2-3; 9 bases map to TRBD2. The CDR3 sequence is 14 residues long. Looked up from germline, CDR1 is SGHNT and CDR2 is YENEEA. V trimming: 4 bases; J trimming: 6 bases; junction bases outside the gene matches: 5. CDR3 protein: CASSSPREGDTQYF. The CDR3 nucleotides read TGTGCCAGCAGCTCCCCGCGGGAGGGTGATACGCAGTATTTT. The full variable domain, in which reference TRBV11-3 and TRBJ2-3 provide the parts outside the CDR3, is EAGVVQSPRYKIIEKKQPVAFWCNPISGHNTLYWYLQNLGQGPELLIRYENEEAVDDSQLPKDRFSAERLKGVDSTLKIQPAELGDSAVYLCASSSPREGDTQYFGPGTRLTVL.

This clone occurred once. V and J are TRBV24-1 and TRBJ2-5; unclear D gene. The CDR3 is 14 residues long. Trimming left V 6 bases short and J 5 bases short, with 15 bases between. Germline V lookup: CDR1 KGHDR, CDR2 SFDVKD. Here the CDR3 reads CATSPGRSRETQYF. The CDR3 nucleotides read TGTGCCACCAGTCCTGGTAGGAGTAGGGAGACCCAGTACTTC.

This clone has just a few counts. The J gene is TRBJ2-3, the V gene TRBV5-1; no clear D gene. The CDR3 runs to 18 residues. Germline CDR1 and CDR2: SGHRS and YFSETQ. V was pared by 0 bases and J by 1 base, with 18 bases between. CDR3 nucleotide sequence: TGCGCCAGCAGCTTGGAGGTCCTGGGCCCTCTTGGCACAGATACGCAGTATTTT. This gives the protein CASSLEVLGPLGTDTQYF.

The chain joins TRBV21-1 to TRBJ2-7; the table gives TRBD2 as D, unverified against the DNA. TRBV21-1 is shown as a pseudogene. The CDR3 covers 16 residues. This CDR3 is CASPLSIAGGSYEQYV. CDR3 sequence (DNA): TGTGCCAGCCCTCTGTCTATAGCGGGGGGATCCTACGAGCAGTACGTC.

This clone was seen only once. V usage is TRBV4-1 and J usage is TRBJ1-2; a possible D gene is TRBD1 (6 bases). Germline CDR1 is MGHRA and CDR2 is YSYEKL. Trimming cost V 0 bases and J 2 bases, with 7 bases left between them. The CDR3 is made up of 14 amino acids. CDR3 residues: CASSQDDRNYGYTF. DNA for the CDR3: TGCGCCAGCAGCCAAGATGACAGGAACTATGGCTACACCTTC.

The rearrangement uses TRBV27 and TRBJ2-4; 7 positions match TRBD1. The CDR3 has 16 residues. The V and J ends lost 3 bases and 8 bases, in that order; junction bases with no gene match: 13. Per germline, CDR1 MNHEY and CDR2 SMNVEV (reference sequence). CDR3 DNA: TGTGCCAGCAGTTTTTTCTCAGGGGGACAGAGGGACATTCAGTACTTC. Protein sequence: CASSFFSGGQRDIQYF.

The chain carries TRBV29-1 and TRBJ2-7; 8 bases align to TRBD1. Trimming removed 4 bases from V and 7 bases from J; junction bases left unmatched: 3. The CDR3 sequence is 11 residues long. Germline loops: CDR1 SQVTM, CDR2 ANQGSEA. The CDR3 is CSVGTGSEQYF. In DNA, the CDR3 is TGCAGCGTTGGGACAGGGTCTGAGCAGTACTTC.

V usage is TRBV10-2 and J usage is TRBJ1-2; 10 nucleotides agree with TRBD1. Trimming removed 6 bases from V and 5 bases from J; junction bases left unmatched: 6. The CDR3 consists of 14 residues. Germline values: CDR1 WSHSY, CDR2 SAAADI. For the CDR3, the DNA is TGCGCCAGCAGACCGACAGGGGGCGCTTATGGCTACACCTTC. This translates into CASRPTGGAYGYTF.

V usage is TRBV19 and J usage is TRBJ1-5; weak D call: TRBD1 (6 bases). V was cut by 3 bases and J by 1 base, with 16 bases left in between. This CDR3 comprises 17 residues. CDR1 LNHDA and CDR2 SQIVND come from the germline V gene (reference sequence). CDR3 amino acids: CASSMGPKQGSNQPQHF. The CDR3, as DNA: TGTGCCAGTAGTATGGGACCCAAACAGGGAAGCAATCAGCCCCAGCATTTT.

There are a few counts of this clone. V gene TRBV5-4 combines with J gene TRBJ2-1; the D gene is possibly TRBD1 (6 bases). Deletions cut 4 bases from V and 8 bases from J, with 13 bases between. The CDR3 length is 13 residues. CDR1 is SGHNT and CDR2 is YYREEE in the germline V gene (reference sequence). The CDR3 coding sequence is TGTGCCAGCAGCCCTACAGGGAGTGATGAGCAGTTCTTC. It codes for CASSPTGSDEQFF.

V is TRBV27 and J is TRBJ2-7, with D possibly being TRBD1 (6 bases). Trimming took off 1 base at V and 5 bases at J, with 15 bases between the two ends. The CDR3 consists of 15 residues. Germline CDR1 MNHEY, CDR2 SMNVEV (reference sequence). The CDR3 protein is CASSLFGGMLNEQYF. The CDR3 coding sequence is TGTGCCAGCAGTTTATTTGGGGGCATGCTAAACGAGCAGTACTTC.

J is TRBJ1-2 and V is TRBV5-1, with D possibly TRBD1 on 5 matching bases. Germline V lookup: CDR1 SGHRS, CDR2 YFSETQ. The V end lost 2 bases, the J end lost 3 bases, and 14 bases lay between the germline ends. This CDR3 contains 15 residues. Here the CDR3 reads CASSFWLGGDYGYTF. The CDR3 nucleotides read TGCGCCAGCAGCTTTTGGCTGGGAGGGGACTATGGCTACACCTTC.

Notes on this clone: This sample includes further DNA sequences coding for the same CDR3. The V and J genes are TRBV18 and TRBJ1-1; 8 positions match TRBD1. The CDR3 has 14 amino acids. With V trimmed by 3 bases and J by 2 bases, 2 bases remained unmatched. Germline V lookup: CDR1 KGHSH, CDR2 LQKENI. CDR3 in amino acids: CASSPTGANTEAFF. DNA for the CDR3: TGTGCCAGCTCACCGACAGGGGCAAACACTGAAGCTTTCTTT.

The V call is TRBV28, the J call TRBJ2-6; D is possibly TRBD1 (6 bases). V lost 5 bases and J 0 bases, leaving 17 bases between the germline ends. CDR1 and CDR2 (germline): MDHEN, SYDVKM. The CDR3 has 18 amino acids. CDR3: CASSPRFTGHSGANVLTF. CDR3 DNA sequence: TGTGCCAGCAGTCCACGATTCACAGGGCACTCTGGGGCCAACGTCCTGACTTTC.